What follows is one T cell receptor (beta chain) and its context. Its target is unknown. Extraction of RNA preceded its reverse transcription into cDNA, which served as the sequencing template. Sequencing used immunoSEQ multiplex PCR; TCRdb keeps in-frame clones, though not all of them. The table includes tens of thousands of clones, 60% to 70% detected once. This record belongs to a study of CD8+ T cells in alopecia areata. Study results and limitations: Normal scalp had lower clonality than lesional scalp, with alopecia totalis/universalis lesions showing this most strongly. Possibly because of HLA-related factors, TCR sharing was less clear across patients than in mice. Scalp sequencing also captures normal skin's resident alphabeta T cells.

The CD4+ cells of about five biomarker-study patients went through sorting. This sorting yielded CD25+CD127- cells. Germline V gene sequence: CDR1 MGHRA, CDR2 YSYEKL. The CDR3 consists of 21 residues. V dropped 4 bases and J dropped 4 bases, with 32 bases sitting between them. This chain connects TRBV4-1 to TRBJ2-1; D not resolved. This TCR derives from a human donor with alopecia areata. The specimen was CD4+ Tregs sorted from blood. CDR3 in DNA: TGCGCCAGCAGCCTCTTTAGGGTCTCCCGACCGACCCTAAGGGTGTACAATGAGCAGTTCTTC. This sequence encodes CASSLFRVSRPTLRVYNEQFF.